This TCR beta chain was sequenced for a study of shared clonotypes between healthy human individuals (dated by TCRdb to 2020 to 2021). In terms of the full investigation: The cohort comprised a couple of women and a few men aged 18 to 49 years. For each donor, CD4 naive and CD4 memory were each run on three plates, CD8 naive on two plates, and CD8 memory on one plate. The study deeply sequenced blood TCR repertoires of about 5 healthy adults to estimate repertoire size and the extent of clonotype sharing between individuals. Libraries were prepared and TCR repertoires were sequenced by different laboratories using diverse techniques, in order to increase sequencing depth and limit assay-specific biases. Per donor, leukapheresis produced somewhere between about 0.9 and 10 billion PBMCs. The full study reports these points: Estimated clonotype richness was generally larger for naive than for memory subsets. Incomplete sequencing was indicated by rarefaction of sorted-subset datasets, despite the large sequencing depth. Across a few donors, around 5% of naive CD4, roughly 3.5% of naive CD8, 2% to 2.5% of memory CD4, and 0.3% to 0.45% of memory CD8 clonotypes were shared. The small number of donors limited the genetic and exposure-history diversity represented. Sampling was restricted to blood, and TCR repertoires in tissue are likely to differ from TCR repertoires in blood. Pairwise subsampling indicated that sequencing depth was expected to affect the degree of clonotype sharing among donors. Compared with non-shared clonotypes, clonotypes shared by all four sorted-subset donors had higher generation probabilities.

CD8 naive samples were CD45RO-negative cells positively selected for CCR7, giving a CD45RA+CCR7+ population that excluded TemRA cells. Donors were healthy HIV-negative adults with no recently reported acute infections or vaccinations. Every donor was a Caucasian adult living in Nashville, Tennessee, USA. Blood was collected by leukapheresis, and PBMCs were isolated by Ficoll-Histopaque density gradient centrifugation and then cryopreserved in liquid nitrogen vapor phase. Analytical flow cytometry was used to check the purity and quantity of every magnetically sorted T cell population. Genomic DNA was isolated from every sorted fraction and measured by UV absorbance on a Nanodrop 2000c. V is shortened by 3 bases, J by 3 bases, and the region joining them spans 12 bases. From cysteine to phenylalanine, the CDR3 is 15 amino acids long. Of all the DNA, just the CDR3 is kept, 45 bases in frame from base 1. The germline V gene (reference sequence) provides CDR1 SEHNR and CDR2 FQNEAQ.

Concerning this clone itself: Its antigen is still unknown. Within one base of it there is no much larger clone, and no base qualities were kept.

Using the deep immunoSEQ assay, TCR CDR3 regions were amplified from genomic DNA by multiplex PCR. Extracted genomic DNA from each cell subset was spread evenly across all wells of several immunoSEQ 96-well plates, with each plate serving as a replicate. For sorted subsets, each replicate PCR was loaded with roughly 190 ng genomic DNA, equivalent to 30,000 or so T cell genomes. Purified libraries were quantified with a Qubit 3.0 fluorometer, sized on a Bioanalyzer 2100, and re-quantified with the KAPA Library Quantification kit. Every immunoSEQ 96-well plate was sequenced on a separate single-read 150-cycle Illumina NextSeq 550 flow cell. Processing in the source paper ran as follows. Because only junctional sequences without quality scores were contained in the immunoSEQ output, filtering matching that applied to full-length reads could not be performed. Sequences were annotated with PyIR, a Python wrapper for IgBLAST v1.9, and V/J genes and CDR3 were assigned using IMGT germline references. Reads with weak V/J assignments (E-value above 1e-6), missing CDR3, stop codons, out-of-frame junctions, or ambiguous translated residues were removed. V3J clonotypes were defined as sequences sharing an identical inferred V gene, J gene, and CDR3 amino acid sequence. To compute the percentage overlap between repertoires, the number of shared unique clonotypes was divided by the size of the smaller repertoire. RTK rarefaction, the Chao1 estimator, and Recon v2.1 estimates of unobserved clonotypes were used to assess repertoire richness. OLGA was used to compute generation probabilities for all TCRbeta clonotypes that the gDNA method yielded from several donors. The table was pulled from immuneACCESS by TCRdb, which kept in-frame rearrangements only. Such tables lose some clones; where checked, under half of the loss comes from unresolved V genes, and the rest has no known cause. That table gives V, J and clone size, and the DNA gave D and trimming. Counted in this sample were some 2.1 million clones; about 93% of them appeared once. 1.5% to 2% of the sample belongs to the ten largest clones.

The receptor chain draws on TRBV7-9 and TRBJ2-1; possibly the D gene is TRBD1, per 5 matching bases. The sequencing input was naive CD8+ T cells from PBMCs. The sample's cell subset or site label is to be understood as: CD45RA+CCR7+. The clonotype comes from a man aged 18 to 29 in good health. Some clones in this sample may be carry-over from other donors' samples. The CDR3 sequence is CASSFWNTGYNEQFF. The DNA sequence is TGTGCCAGCAGCTTTTGGAACACAGGCTACAATGAGCAGTTCTTC.